This T cell receptor beta chain was retrieved from a study of blood T cell repertoires in COVID-19 (dated by TCRdb to 2018 to 2021). General notes on the study: Samples covering the acute and convalescent phases of COVID-19 were provided by collaborators in the United States, Italy and Spain. The material from the prospective study consisted of cDNA or gDNA derived from T cells, B-cell-depleted T cells, or PBMCs. The dataset comprised deeply sampled blood TCRbeta repertoires from subjects exposed to, actively infected with, or recovered from COVID-19. The repertoires were released in a freely available public database meant as a resource for research on the immune response to SARS-CoV-2. Samples came from the ongoing ImmuneRACE study (first 160 participants) plus 1,254 subjects from 6 global collaborators. Sample metadata almost always included a de-identified subject ID, COVID-19 status, age in years and sex. Where HLA class I and class II types were available, the types were taken from metadata supplied by the sample provider, not from assay-based typing. The investigation overall reported the following: The amount of clinical and demographic metadata varied by source and participant and was provided uncurated.

Whole blood was collected in K2EDTA tubes by collaborating institutions according to the institutions' own protocols. For TCRbeta analysis, collaborators shipped samples as frozen whole blood, isolated PBMCs, or DNA extracted from either of those sample types. The immunoSEQ Assay, a bias-controlled multiplex PCR, was used to amplify TCRbeta CDR3 regions from genomic DNA. As for how the authors treated the data: Within the assay, amplification of reference gene primers was used to estimate how many nucleated cells each sample contained. To quantify the absolute abundance of each unique TCRbeta CDR3 rearrangement, sequence reads were collapsed and filtered. For each sample, productive Simpson clonality was calculated as the square root of Simpson's diversity index across productive rearrangements. Not all clones reach the TCRdb copy of this immuneACCESS table, which keeps in-frame sequences only. Checked studies attribute under half of the gap to unresolved V genes and leave the rest unexplained. V, J and clone size were drawn from that table, and D and trimming were deduced from the DNA. Here the sample has more than 50,000 clones; 80% to 85% occur a single time. The ten most abundant clones make up roughly an eighth of the sample.

Comment on this clone: Its binding antigen is unknown. No much larger clone exists at a distance of one base, and base qualities are not known.

Trimming leaves V shorter by 5 bases and J shorter by 5 bases, with the junction holding 11 bases beyond the gene matches. As encoded in the germline V gene (reference sequence), CDR1 is SEHNR while CDR2 is FQNEAQ. CDR3 length: 16 amino acids, cysteine to phenylalanine. Only the CDR3 portion is preserved as DNA: 48 bases, with reading frame beginning at the first base. The V and J segments used are TRBV7-9 and TRBJ2-1, with 8 central nucleotides matching TRBD2. Sequencing was done on a sample of peripheral blood. The TCR was taken from a human donor in a cohort sampled during active COVID-19. The sequenced DNA is TGTGCCAGCAGCGCACCCTACGGGGGGGCCCACAATGAGCAGTTCTTC. It codes for CASSAPYGGAHNEQFF.